A selection of T cell receptor beta chains follows, all from one sample in a study of CD8 T cells in Susac syndrome. From the immunoSEQ multiplex PCR reads, TCRdb called clonotypes with MiXCR, one entry per CDR3 protein. The sample yields more than 150,000 distinct CDR3 sequences, 90% to 95% seen once. The sequencing sample was made of CD4+ T cells from PBMCs. These receptors were taken from a human donor in good health. CDR3s include the opening cysteine and the closing phenylalanine or tryptophan. Each record gives: D gene, clone size, V gene, J gene, CDR3 DNA, CDR3 protein. D genes are given only for firm matches. Part of the rows lack a size; the others show once, few, many or a class for expanded clones.

>-|once|TRBV20-1|TRBJ2-3
TGCAGTGCTAGCATTCCCGCGGCCGATACGCAGTATTTT
CSASIPAADTQYF
>TRBD2|-|TRBV20-1|TRBJ2-7
TGCAGTGCTAGTACGTCTAGCGGTAACTACGAGCAGTACTTC
CSASTSSGNYEQYF
>-|-|TRBV12-3/TRBV12-4|TRBJ1-1
TGTGCCAGCAGCCCTTCCGTGAGCCCTGAAGCTTTCTTT
CASSPSVSPEAFF
>-|-|TRBV12-3/TRBV12-4|TRBJ1-1
TGTGCCAGCAGTTTAGGGTCCTGGCAGGGGAACACTGAAGCTTTCTTT
CASSLGSWQGNTEAFF
>-|-|TRBV20-1|TRBJ2-1
TGCAGTGCCCTAGCCCTTTACAATGAGCAGTTCTTC
CSALALYNEQFF
>TRBD1|-|TRBV9|TRBJ2-7
TGTGCCAGCAGCGTCCGGGACAGAGACTACGAGCAGTACTTC
CASSVRDRDYEQYF
>TRBD1|once|TRBV2|TRBJ1-2
TGTGCCAGCACCAAGGACAGGGAGCGGTCTGGCTACACCTTC
CASTKDRERSGYTF
>-|-|TRBV4-3|TRBJ1-1
TGCGCCAGCGGGTACAGGTTGAACACTGAAGCTTTCTTT
CASGYRLNTEAFF
>-|-|TRBV4-3|TRBJ2-5
TGCGCCAGCAGCAGGGAGGGGGGAGCCGGGGCCCAGTACTTC
CASSREGGAGAQYF
>-|-|TRBV2|TRBJ2-6
TGTGCCAGCAGATCCTACGAAGGGGTGGCCAACGTCCTGACTTTC
CASRSYEGVANVLTF
>TRBD2|-|TRBV12-3/TRBV12-4|TRBJ2-7
TGTGCCAGCAGTTCGTCTAGCGGGGGCTACGAGCAGTACTTC
CASSSSSGGYEQYF
>-|-|TRBV29-1|TRBJ2-1
TGCAGCGTCCGAAAATCGGGGGCCCAGGGCAATGAGCAGTTCTTC
CSVRKSGAQGNEQFF
>-|-|TRBV29-1|TRBJ1-5
TGCAGCGTTGTCGAATATAGCAATCAGCCCCAGCATTTT
CSVVEYSNQPQHF
>-|-|TRBV7-2|TRBJ1-1
TGTGCCAGCAGCCGGGGCAGGGGGAACACTGAAGCTTTCTTT
CASSRGRGNTEAFF
>-|-|TRBV5-1|TRBJ1-2
TGCGCCAGCAGCCCTTCGACACGGGGATATGGCTACACCTTC
CASSPSTRGYGYTF
>-|once|TRBV9|TRBJ2-5
TGTGCCAGCAGCGTAATAGCGGCTCAGGAGACCCAGTACTTC
CASSVIAAQETQYF
>-|-|TRBV2|TRBJ1-5
TGTGCCAGCAGTAACTCGGGACAGCCCCAGCATTTT
CASSNSGQPQHF
>-|-|TRBV20-1|TRBJ2-3
TGCAGTGCACCAGTTAGCACAGATACGCAGTATTTT
CSAPVSTDTQYF
>-|-|TRBV29-1|TRBJ2-3
TGCAGCGTTGAGTGGGGGGCCAGGGGCACAGATACGCAGTATTTT
CSVEWGARGTDTQYF
>-|-|TRBV30|TRBJ2-5
TGTGCCTGGAGTGTACCCGGGGCAACTCAAGAGACCCAGTACTTC
CAWSVPGATQETQYF